Following are 7 T cell receptor beta chains from one sample sequenced in a study of beta chain features in type 1 diabetes. The sequenced template was cDNA made from the entire isolated RNA. Sequencing used immunoSEQ multiplex PCR; TCRdb keeps in-frame clones, though not all of them. The sample yields some 99,000 clones, roughly 40% seen once. Sequenced material: stem cell memory CD4+ T cells from blood. These receptor sequences come from a woman aged 18 to 35 in good health.

The chain employs TRBV7-8 and TRBJ1-5, with 9 nucleotides matching TRBD1. V lost 4 bases, J lost 4 bases, and 8 bases stayed unmatched. Germline CDR1 reads SGHVS; CDR2 reads FQNEAQ. CDR3 length equals 16 residues. The CDR3 DNA follows: TGTGCCAGCAGCTGGGGGGGGACAGGGACTAATCAGCCCCAGCATTTT. Its translation is CASSWGGTGTNQPQHF.

J is TRBJ2-1 and V is TRBV6-1, with 9 bases that match TRBD2. The germline CDR1 and CDR2 sequences are MNHNS and SASEGT. This CDR3 has 15 amino acids. V lost 6 bases, J lost 5 bases, and 8 bases stayed unmatched. CDR3 DNA sequence: TGTGCCAGCAGGACGCGTCTAGCGGGAAACAATGAGCAGTTCTTC. This sequence encodes CASRTRLAGNNEQFF.

The chain uses TRBV5-4 and TRBJ2-3, with D possibly matching TRBD2 (6 bases). V was shortened by 6 bases and J by 7 bases, with 21 bases between the two germline ends. The CDR3 extends over 15 amino acids. The V gene's germline CDR1 is SGHNT and CDR2 YYREEE (reference sequence). The CDR3 DNA reads as TGTGCCAGCACCCCGGCGCGGGGCCCAGATAATACGCAGTATTTT. As protein: CASTPARGPDNTQYF.

This clone has a handful of counts. This chain joins TRBV5-4 and TRBJ2-1; 12 bases fit TRBD2. In germline, CDR1 is SGHNT, CDR2 YYREEE (reference sequence). The V and J ends lost 4 bases and 1 base, in that order; junction bases with no gene match: 9. The CDR3 extends over 18 amino acids. The CDR3 here is CASSLRLAGVASYNEQFF. The CDR3 bases are TGTGCCAGCAGCCTCCGACTAGCGGGAGTTGCGTCCTACAATGAGCAGTTCTTC. Looking up the rest from reference TRBV5-4 and TRBJ2-1 gives the full variable domain: ETGVTQSPTHLIKTRGQQVTLRCSSQSGHNTVSWYQQALGQGPQFIFQYYREEENGRGNFPPRFSGLQFPNYSSELNVNALELDDSALYLCASSLRLAGVASYNEQFFGPGTRLTVL.

V gene TRBV6-5 combines with J gene TRBJ2-7; 12 bases align to TRBD1. CDR3 length: 15 residues. V gave up 4 bases and J gave up 6 bases; unmatched junction bases: 7. Per the germline V gene, CDR1 is MNHEY and CDR2 is SVGAGI. The DNA of the CDR3 is TGTGCCAGCAGTTCCGCTGGGACAGGGGGCGGCGAGCAGTACTTC. Translation: CASSSAGTGGGEQYF.

The rearrangement uses TRBV4-3 and TRBJ2-4, with 8 bases lining up with TRBD1. The germline gives CDR1 LGHNA, CDR2 YSLEER. Germline trimming cut 2 bases from V and 4 bases from J; bases unmatched to any gene: 1. There are 14 residues in the CDR3. The CDR3 sequence: CASSQRQGKNIQYF. DNA for the CDR3: TGCGCCAGCAGCCAACGACAGGGGAAAAACATTCAGTACTTC.

This chain links TRBV19 with TRBJ1-2; D is ambiguous. Between the trimmed V and J ends, which lost 5 bases and 4 bases, there was a span of 5 bases. Germline V gene lookup returns CDR1 LNHDA and CDR2 SQIVND (reference sequence). The CDR3 has 11 amino acids. CDR3 sequence (DNA): TGTGCCAGTAGTTACTCCTATGGCTACACCTTC. It translates to CASSYSYGYTF.